One and the same sample provided the 5 T cell receptor beta chains below, sequenced in a study of T-cell reconstitution after alpha-beta-depleted transplantation in children. Library preparation (for TCRbeta) was performed with unique molecular identifiers. TCRdb analysed the PCR reads with MiXCR anew, one entry per CDR3 protein. Here the sample spans some 200,000 distinct CDR3 sequences, 7% to 9% being singletons. The sample consisted of PBMCs, mostly from graft donor cells, taken 360 days after TCRalphabeta/CD19-depleted stem cell transplant. These receptors were collected from a male patient under 10 years old who had a stem cell transplant for acute myeloid leukemia, so the T cells may come from the graft donor.

This clonotype has a count of ten or more. V gene TRBV18 combines with J gene TRBJ2-1, with D possibly matching TRBD1 (6 bases). The CDR3 has 15 amino acids. Trimming shortened V by 3 bases and J by 3 bases, and 12 bases separated the two germline ends. Germline values: CDR1 KGHSH, CDR2 LQKENI. CDR3 bases: TGTGCCAGCTCACCTTCGACAGGAGGCTACAATGAGCAGTTCTTC. This codes for CASSPSTGGYNEQFF.

This clonotype appeared many times. The chain couples TRBV9 to TRBJ2-1, with a tentative D call TRBD2 (6 bases). V was clipped by 0 bases and J by 0 bases, with 10 bases between them. There are 16 residues in the CDR3. From germline, CDR1 is SGDLS and CDR2 YYNGEE. The CDR3 nucleotides are TGTGCCAGCAGCGTAGGGGTCGGGAGCTCCTACAATGAGCAGTTCTTC. Its protein product is CASSVGVGSSYNEQFF.

This clonotype showed up many times. The gene calls are TRBV20-1 and TRBJ2-3; D may correspond to TRBD1 or TRBD2 (7 bases each). CDR1 and CDR2 (germline): DFQATT, SNEGSKA (reference sequence). The CDR3 consists of 16 residues. Trimming took 0 bases from V and 0 from J, leaving 13 bases between them. As DNA, the CDR3 is TGCAGTGCTAGAGATCAGGGGGGGGGAAGCACAGATACGCAGTATTTT. It yields the protein CSARDQGGGSTDTQYF.

This clonotype was seen only a few times. The chain is built from TRBV12-3 or TRBV12-4 and TRBJ2-5; D remains unclear. V lost 5 bases, J lost 3 bases, and 4 bases lay in between. The CDR3 has 11 residues. The CDR3 DNA follows: TGTGCCAGCAGTCGGAAAGAGACCCAGTACTTC. Translated: CASSRKETQYF.

This clonotype has at least ten counts. CDR3 sequence reads: CASSGGSYNEQFF. CDR3 coding DNA: TGTGCCAGCTCGGGCGGCTCCTACAATGAGCAGTTCTTC. The chain couples TRBV9 to TRBJ2-1, with D uncertain. The CDR3 is made up of 13 amino acids. CDR1 and CDR2 (germline): SGDLS, YYNGEE. The germline V and J ends were trimmed by 7 bases and 0 bases, with 8 bases remaining between them.